The 27 T cell receptor beta chains below were found in one sample sequenced in a study of Graves' ophthalmopathy and Graves' hyperthyroidism. RNA transcripts were the template, and TCR beta CDR3 regions were amplified from them. An initial RT-PCR round employing HTBI primers preceded a second-round multiplex PCR. Each CDR3 protein is one row after TCRdb ran MiXCR on the multiplex PCR reads. Of fewer than 350,000 distinct CDR3 sequences in the sample, 17% were seen once. Sample: peripheral blood. Receptor source: an adult man with Graves' ophthalmopathy.

This clonotype was detected many times. The gene calls are TRBV14 and TRBJ1-3; D is uncertain. With 3 bases removed from V and 1 base from J, the gap between germline ends came to 1 base. There are 12 residues in the CDR3. Germline CDR1 SGHDN, CDR2 FVKESK. The CDR3 is CASSQSGNTIYF. The CDR3 coding sequence is TGTGCCAGCAGCCAGTCTGGAAACACCATATATTTT.

This clonotype has a count of ten or more. This rearrangement joins TRBV10-3 to TRBJ1-1, with unresolved D. The CDR3 runs 12 residues. CDR1 and CDR2 from the germline V gene are ENHRY and SYGVKD. This chain's CDR3 is CVATGGDTEAFF. The DNA for the CDR3 is TGTGTCGCGACCGGCGGGGACACTGAAGCTTTCTTT.

The sample holds a few counts of this clonotype. The chain couples TRBV19 to TRBJ1-1; D possibly corresponds to TRBD1 (5 bases). Germline-derived CDR1 and CDR2 are LNHDA and SQIVND (reference sequence). The CDR3 extends over 12 amino acids. The germline V and J ends were trimmed by 4 bases and 7 bases, with 10 bases remaining between them. CDR3 sequence (DNA): TGTGCCAGTAGTAAGGTGAGGGGTGAAGCTTTCTTT. It encodes CASSKVRGEAFF.

This clonotype was picked up many times. The chain uses TRBV6-5 and TRBJ1-1; 11 nucleotides match TRBD1. Germline assignment: CDR1 MNHEY and CDR2 SVGAGI. This CDR3 comprises 14 residues. V lost 4 bases, J lost 6 bases, and 4 bases stayed unmatched. The CDR3 nucleotides are TGTGCCAGCAGTTTGGGACAGGGGGTGGCTGAAGCTTTCTTT. Protein: CASSLGQGVAEAFF.

This clonotype has a count of ten or more. This chain links TRBV10-3 with TRBJ1-1, with D possibly TRBD1 on 6 matching bases. V was cut by 5 bases and J by 5 bases, with 9 bases left in between. This CDR3 comprises 12 residues. The germline V gene has CDR1 ENHRY and CDR2 SYGVKD. The CDR3 here is CAISSQGTEAFF. The CDR3 nucleotides read TGTGCCATCAGTTCACAGGGTACTGAAGCTTTCTTT.

This clonotype was observed many times. The chain uses TRBV28 and TRBJ2-5; D possibly corresponds to TRBD1 (5 bases). The CDR3 is 14 residues long. Trimming removed 1 base from V and 5 bases from J, with 11 bases in between. Germline-derived CDR1 and CDR2 are MDHEN and SYDVKM. The CDR3 loop is CASSLFSGKETQYF. In DNA form, the CDR3 reads TGTGCCAGCAGTTTATTTTCAGGGAAGGAGACCCAGTACTTC.

In DNA, the CDR3 is TGCGCCAGCAGCCAAGGCGGGGGTGACCAAGCTTTCTTT. Translating it yields CASSQGGGDQAFF. V gene TRBV4-3 combines with J gene TRBJ1-1; maybe TRBD1 (5 bases). CDR1 and CDR2 (germline): LGHNA, YSLEER. There are 13 residues in the CDR3. Between the trimmed V and J ends, which lost 1 base and 9 bases, there was a span of 12 bases.

This clonotype was seen at least ten times. The CDR3 loop reads CASSVGLPVSEAFF. As DNA, the CDR3 is TGTGCCAGCAGTGTGGGCCTCCCGGTCTCTGAAGCTTTCTTT. The chain recombines TRBV2 with TRBJ1-1; D remains unclear. This CDR3 has 14 amino acids. The V end was cut by 4 bases, the J end by 6 bases, with 15 bases between. Germline assignment: CDR1 SNHLY and CDR2 FYNNEI.

Many counts were recorded for this clonotype. CDR3 in amino acids: CASSQAPGQPNSPLHF. In DNA, the CDR3 is TGTGCCAGCAGCCAAGCACCGGGACAGCCTAATTCACCCCTCCACTTT. This chain connects TRBV7-2 to TRBJ1-6; 7 positions agree with TRBD1. J lost 6 bases, V lost 5 bases, and 10 bases had no gene match. This CDR3 contains 16 residues. The V gene's germline CDR1 is SGHTA and CDR2 FQGNSA.

The sample holds many counts of this clonotype. V and J are TRBV12-3 or TRBV12-4 and TRBJ1-2; 9 bases map to TRBD1. The CDR3 contains 16 residues. V lost 4 bases, J lost 4 bases, and 10 bases stayed unmatched. Written as DNA, the CDR3 is TGTGCCAGCAGTTCCAACCCCGGGACAGGGTTCTATGGCTACACCTTC. The encoded protein is CASSSNPGTGFYGYTF.

The chain uses TRBV14 and TRBJ1-1; 10 bases map to TRBD1. The J segment lost 6 bases and the V segment lost 4 bases, leaving 14 bases of the junction unmatched. The germline V gene has CDR1 SGHDN and CDR2 FVKESK. The CDR3 length is 17 residues. CDR3 in amino acids: CASSRGQGIGLTPEAFF. The CDR3 nucleotides read TGTGCCAGCAGCCGGGGACAGGGGATCGGGCTTACCCCTGAAGCTTTCTTT.

Ten or more counts support this clonotype. The chain joins TRBV15 to TRBJ2-7; 7 bases match TRBD2. This CDR3 is 13 amino acids long. Germline V CDR1 and CDR2: LNHNV, YYDKDF (reference sequence). V was clipped by 1 base and J by 7 bases; unmatched bases: 4. In nucleotides, the CDR3 is TGTGCCACCAGCAGAGCGGCGGGAGAAGAGCAGTACTTC. This codes for CATSRAAGEEQYF.

The chain employs TRBV6-4 and TRBJ1-2; possible D gene TRBD1, 5 bases. CDR1 is MRHNA and CDR2 is SNTAGT in the germline V gene. Trimming pared 6 bases from V and 8 bases from J, leaving 19 bases between. The length of the CDR3 is 14 residues. The CDR3 DNA reads TGTGCCAGCAGGCCGGGACTTAATGGGGGAGGCTACACCTTC. The encoded protein is CASRPGLNGGGYTF.

A single count supports this clonotype. The chain carries TRBV12-3 or TRBV12-4 and TRBJ2-4, with TRBD1 as a possible D gene (6 bases). The V and J ends lost 5 bases and 12 bases respectively, with 11 bases between them. This CDR3 has 11 residues. The CDR3 spells CASSSRGSQYF. CDR3 in DNA: TGTGCCAGCAGTAGCAGGGGTAGTCAGTACTTC.

This clonotype was counted ten times or more. This chain joins TRBV19 and TRBJ1-2, with D tentatively TRBD1 (5 bases). Per the germline V gene, CDR1 is LNHDA and CDR2 is SQIVND (reference sequence). V shed 5 bases and J shed 4 bases, with 14 bases lying between them. The CDR3 has 14 residues. In nucleotides, the CDR3 is TGTGCCAGTAGTCCCCAGGGACTACTCTATGGCTACACCTTC. This codes for CASSPQGLLYGYTF.

There are many counts of this clonotype. This chain connects TRBV5-1 to TRBJ2-2; TRBD2 matches 10 bases. This CDR3 contains 16 residues. V trimming: 5 bases; J trimming: 2 bases; junction bases outside the gene matches: 6. From germline, CDR1 is SGHRS and CDR2 YFSETQ. In DNA, the CDR3 is TGCGCCAGCAGTCCACTAGCGGGGATCAACACCGGGGAGCTGTTTTTT. It translates to CASSPLAGINTGELFF.

This clonotype was observed at least ten times. This sequence joins TRBV2 and TRBJ2-3; D tentatively reads TRBD1 or TRBD2 (5 bases each). Germline V gene sequence: CDR1 SNHLY, CDR2 FYNNEI. The CDR3 has 15 amino acids. Trimming shortened V by 2 bases and J by 6 bases, and 15 bases separated the two germline ends. CDR3 loop: CASSETGGPWDTQYF. DNA for the CDR3: TGTGCCAGCAGTGAAACAGGAGGCCCTTGGGATACGCAGTATTTT.

The chain joins TRBV20-1 to TRBJ2-7; 10 nucleotides line up with TRBD2. The germline V gene encodes CDR1 DFQATT and CDR2 SNEGSKA (reference sequence). The length of the CDR3 is 13 residues. V was pared by 6 bases and J by 2 bases, with 4 bases of the junction left unmatched. CDR3 sequence reads: CSAPGLATYEQYF. The DNA for the CDR3 is TGCAGTGCCCCGGGACTAGCGACCTACGAGCAGTACTTC.

The rearrangement uses TRBV6-2 or TRBV6-3 and TRBJ1-2; D is ambiguous. The CDR3 is made up of 17 amino acids. The germline gives CDR1 MNHEY, CDR2 SVGEGT. V was pared by 8 bases and J by 4 bases, with 26 bases between. CDR3 nucleotide sequence: TGTGCCAGCCGACTAAGGACCGGTACCGCAGTGGGCTATGGCTACACCTTC. Translation gives CASRLRTGTAVGYGYTF.

This clonotype was counted ten times or more. The chain employs TRBV5-1 and TRBJ1-2, with TRBD1 as a possible D gene (5 bases). The length of the CDR3 is 16 residues. Germline assignment: CDR1 SGHRS and CDR2 YFSETQ. Trimming removed 2 bases at V and 2 bases at J, with 16 bases between. Here the CDR3 reads CASSLGREQTNYGYTF. The CDR3 coding sequence is TGCGCCAGCAGCTTAGGCAGGGAGCAGACGAACTATGGCTACACCTTC.

This clonotype was counted only a few times. V is TRBV28 and J is TRBJ2-2; D possibly uses TRBD1 or TRBD2 (6 bases each). The CDR3 is 16 residues long. Trimming shortened V by 5 bases and J by 5 bases, and 18 bases separated the two germline ends. From germline, CDR1 is MDHEN and CDR2 SYDVKM. The CDR3, as DNA: TGTGCCAGCAGTCAACTTGGGAGGACAGTTACCGGGGAGCTGTTTTTT. Protein: CASSQLGRTVTGELFF.

In this sample, this clonotype turned up many times. The genes are TRBV20-1 and TRBJ2-5; D remains unclear. CDR3 length equals 13 residues. V was clipped by 3 bases and J by 2 bases, with 10 bases between them. Germline CDR1 is DFQATT and CDR2 is SNEGSKA (reference sequence). This CDR3 is CSASRWGQETQYF. In nucleotides, the CDR3 is TGCAGTGCTAGTCGCTGGGGACAAGAGACCCAGTACTTC.

The chain carries TRBV6-2 or TRBV6-3 and TRBJ1-1; no reliable D call. Germline V gene sequence: CDR1 MNHEY, CDR2 SVGEGT. The CDR3 is made up of 15 amino acids. Trimming took off 2 bases at V and 4 bases at J, with 14 bases between the two ends. DNA of the CDR3: TGTGCCAGCAGTTACAGGAGACGATATAGCACTGAAGCTTTCTTT. It specifies CASSYRRRYSTEAFF.

This clonotype was found many times. A much larger clone sits a single nucleotide away, making a read error possible. The chain joins TRBV6-1 to TRBJ2-7; tentatively, D is TRBD1 (5 bases). Germline CDR1 reads MNHNS; CDR2 reads SASEGT. Deletions cut 7 bases from V and 2 bases from J, with 18 bases between. The CDR3 spans 15 residues. The DNA of the CDR3 is TGTGCCAGCAAGTACGAGTGGGGCGGTCCCTACGAGCAGTACTTC. Translated: CASKYEWGGPYEQYF.

This clonotype appeared many times. The chain uses TRBV28 and TRBJ1-3; D remains ambiguous. The germline gives CDR1 MDHEN, CDR2 SYDVKM. With 6 bases removed from V and 4 bases from J, the gap between germline ends came to 13 bases. The CDR3 length is 14 residues. For the CDR3, the DNA is TGTGCCAGCAGGTCCGGTTGGGAGGGAAACACCATATATTTT. This gives the protein CASRSGWEGNTIYF. The entire variable domain, with the rest obtained from reference TRBV28 and TRBJ1-3, is as follows: DVKVTQSSRYLVKRTGEKVFLECVQDMDHENMFWYRQDPGLGLRLIYFSYDVKMKEKGDIPEGYSVSREKKERFSLILESASTNQTSMYLCASRSGWEGNTIYFGEGSWLTVV.

This clonotype was detected many times. The rearrangement links TRBV20-1 to TRBJ2-7; 7 bases agree with TRBD2. Germline V gives CDR1 DFQATT, CDR2 SNEGSKA (reference sequence). The CDR3 is made up of 12 amino acids. J lost 3 bases, V lost 6 bases, and 5 bases had no gene match. CDR3 nucleotides: TGCAGTGCGCAAGCGGGACTCTACGAGCAGTACTTC. This gives the protein CSAQAGLYEQYF.

The rearrangement uses TRBV7-2 and TRBJ2-7, with TRBD2 matching over 11 bases. Germline V gives CDR1 SGHTA, CDR2 FQGNSA. The CDR3 runs 15 residues. Trimming cost V 2 bases and J 7 bases; bases outside gene matches: 7. CDR3 nucleotides: TGTGCCAGCAGCTTAACTAGCGGGGGCCCTCCGGAGCAGTACTTC. Its protein product is CASSLTSGGPPEQYF.